These 2 T cell receptor beta chains came from one sample sequenced in a study of blood T cell repertoires in COVID-19. Sequencing was performed with immunoSEQ multiplex PCR; in TCRdb, only in-frame clones are kept and a portion is missing. The table lists over 200,000 clones, over 75% of them singletons. Sequenced: peripheral blood. The source is a man between 35 and 55 years old with active or convalescent COVID-19.

The V gene is TRBV21-1, the J gene TRBJ1-1; the DNA was not used to check the table's D call, TRBD1. TRBV21-1 constitutes a pseudogene. The CDR3 consists of 20 residues. The CDR3 loop is CASSFRDRARLMFMNTEAFF. CDR3 sequence (DNA): TGTGCCAGCAGCTTCCGGGACAGGGCCCGACTTATGTTCATGAACACTGAAGCTTTCTTT.

The chain employs TRBV11-2 and TRBJ2-2; D perhaps matches TRBD1 (5 bases). V was pared by 1 base and J by 2 bases, with 14 bases between. The length of the CDR3 is 17 residues. Per germline, CDR1 SGHAT and CDR2 FQNNGV. CDR3 nucleotide sequence: TGTGCCAGCAGCTTAGGTGTACTCAGGGATAACACCGGGGAGCTGTTTTTT. Encoded protein: CASSLGVLRDNTGELFF.